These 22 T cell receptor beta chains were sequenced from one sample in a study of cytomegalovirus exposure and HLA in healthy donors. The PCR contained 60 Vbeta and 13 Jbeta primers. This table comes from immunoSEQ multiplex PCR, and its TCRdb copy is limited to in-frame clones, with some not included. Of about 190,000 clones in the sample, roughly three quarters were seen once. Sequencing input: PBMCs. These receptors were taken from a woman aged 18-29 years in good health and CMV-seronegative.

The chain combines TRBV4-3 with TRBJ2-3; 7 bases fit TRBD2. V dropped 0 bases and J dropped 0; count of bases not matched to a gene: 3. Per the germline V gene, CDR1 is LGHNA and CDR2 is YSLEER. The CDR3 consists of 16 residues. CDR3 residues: CASSQDRSGSTDTQYF. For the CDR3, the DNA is TGCGCCAGCAGCCAAGATCGTAGCGGGAGCACAGATACGCAGTATTTT.

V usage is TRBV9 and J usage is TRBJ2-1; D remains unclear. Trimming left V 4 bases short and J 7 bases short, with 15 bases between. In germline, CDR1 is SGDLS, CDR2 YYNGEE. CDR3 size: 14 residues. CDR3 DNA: TGTGCCAGCAGCTCCCGCCTCACAATTAATGAGCAGTTCTTC. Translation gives CASSSRLTINEQFF.

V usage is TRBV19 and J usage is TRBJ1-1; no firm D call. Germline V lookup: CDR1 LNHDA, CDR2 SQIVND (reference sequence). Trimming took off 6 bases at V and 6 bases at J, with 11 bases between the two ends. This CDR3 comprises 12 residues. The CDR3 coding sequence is TGTGCCAGTAGCTCCAGCGCCGCTGAAGCTTTCTTT. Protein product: CASSSSAAEAFF.

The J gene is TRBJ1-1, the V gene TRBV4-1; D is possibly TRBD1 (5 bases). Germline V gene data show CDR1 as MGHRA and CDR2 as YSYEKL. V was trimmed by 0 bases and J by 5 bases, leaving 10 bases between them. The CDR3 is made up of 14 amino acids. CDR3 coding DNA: TGCGCCAGCAGCCAAGAGACTCGGGGGACTGAAGCTTTCTTT. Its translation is CASSQETRGTEAFF.

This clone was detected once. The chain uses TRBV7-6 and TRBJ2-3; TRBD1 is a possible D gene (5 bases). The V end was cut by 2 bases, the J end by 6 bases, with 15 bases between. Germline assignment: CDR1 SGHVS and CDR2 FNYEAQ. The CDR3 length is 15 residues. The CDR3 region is CASSLLGQGRDTQYF. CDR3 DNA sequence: TGTGCCAGCAGCTTATTGGGTCAGGGCAGGGATACGCAGTATTTT.

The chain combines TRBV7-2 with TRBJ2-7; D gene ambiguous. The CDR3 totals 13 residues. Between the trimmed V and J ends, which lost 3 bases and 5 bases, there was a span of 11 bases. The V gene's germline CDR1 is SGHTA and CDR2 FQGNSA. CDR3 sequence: CASSFLRGDEQYF. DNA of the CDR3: TGTGCCAGCAGCTTCTTGCGAGGCGACGAGCAGTACTTC.

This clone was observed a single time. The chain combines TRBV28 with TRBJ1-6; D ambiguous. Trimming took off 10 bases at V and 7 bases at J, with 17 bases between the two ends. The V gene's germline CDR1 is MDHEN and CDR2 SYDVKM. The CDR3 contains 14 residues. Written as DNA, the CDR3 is TGTGCCAAGCTACCAGCAGCTAGAAATTCACCCCTCCACTTT. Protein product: CAKLPAARNSPLHF. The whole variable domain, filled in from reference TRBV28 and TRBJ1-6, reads DVKVTQSSRYLVKRTGEKVFLECVQDMDHENMFWYRQDPGLGLRLIYFSYDVKMKEKGDIPEGYSVSREKKERFSLILESASTNQTSMYLCAKLPAARNSPLHFGNGTRLTVT.

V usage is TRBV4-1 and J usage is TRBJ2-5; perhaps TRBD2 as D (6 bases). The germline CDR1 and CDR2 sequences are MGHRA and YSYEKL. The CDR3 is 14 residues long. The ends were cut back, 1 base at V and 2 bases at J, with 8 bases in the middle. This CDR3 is CASSQAGGQETQYF. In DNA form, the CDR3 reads TGCGCCAGCAGCCAAGCTGGGGGGCAAGAGACCCAGTACTTC.

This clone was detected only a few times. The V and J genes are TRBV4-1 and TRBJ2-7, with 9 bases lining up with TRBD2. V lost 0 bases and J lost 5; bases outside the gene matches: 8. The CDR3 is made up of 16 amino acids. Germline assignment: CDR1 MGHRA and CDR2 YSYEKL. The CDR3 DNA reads TGCGCCAGCAGCCAAGATAGAGGACTAGCGATGCACGAGCAGTACTTC. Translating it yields CASSQDRGLAMHEQYF.

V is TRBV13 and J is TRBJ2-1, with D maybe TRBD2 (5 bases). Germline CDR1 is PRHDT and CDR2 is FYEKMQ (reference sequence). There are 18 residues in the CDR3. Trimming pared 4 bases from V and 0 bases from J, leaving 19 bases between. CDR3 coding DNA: TGTGCCAGCAGCTCGCAACGGACGCCTCGGGGCTCCTACAATGAGCAGTTCTTC. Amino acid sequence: CASSSQRTPRGSYNEQFF.

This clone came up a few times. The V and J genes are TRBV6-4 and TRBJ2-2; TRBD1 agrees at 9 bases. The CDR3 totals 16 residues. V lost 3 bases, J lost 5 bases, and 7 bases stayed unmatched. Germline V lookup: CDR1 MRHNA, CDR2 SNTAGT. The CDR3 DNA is TGTGCCAGCAGTGAGAACAGGGGGCAAGGGACCGGGGAGCTGTTTTTT. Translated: CASSENRGQGTGELFF.

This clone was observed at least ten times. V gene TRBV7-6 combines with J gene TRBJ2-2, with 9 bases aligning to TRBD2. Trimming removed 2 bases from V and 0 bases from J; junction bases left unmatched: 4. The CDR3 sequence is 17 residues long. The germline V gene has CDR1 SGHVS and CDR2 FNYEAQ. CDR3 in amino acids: CASSLLAGFTNTGELFF. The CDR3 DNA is TGTGCCAGCAGCTTACTAGCGGGGTTTACGAACACCGGGGAGCTGTTTTTT.

The CDR3 bases are TGTGCCAGCAGCCACTCAATTTTTTTCCGGCAGGGGGTGAATGGCTACACCTTC. It codes for CASSHSIFFRQGVNGYTF. This chain uses TRBV14 with TRBJ1-2, with 7 nucleotides matching TRBD1. The length of the CDR3 is 18 residues. Unmatched junction bases numbered 19, after V lost 3 bases and J lost 6 bases. Looked up from germline, CDR1 is SGHDN and CDR2 is FVKESK.

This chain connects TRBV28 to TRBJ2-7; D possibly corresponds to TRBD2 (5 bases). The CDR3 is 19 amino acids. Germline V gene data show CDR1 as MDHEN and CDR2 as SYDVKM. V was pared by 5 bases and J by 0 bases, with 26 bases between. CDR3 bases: TGTGCCAGCAGTGCACACTACGGGCTAACGAGCGGCCCCTCCTACGAGCAGTACTTC. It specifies CASSAHYGLTSGPSYEQYF.

Here the CDR3 DNA reads TGCGCCAGCAGTGAGTCGGTCTTGGAGAGCTATGGCTACACCTTC. It codes for CASSESVLESYGYTF. The J gene is TRBJ1-2, the V gene TRBV10-2, with D unresolved. CDR3 length: 15 amino acids. Trimming took off 0 bases at V and 4 bases at J, with 12 bases between the two ends. Per the germline V gene, CDR1 is WSHSY and CDR2 is SAAADI.

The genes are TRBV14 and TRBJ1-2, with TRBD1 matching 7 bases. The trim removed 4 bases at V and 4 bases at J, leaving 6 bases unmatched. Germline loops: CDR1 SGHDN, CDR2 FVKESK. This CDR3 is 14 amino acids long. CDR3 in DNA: TGTGCCAGCAGCCCCCGACAGGGAACCTATGGCTACACCTTC. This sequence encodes CASSPRQGTYGYTF.

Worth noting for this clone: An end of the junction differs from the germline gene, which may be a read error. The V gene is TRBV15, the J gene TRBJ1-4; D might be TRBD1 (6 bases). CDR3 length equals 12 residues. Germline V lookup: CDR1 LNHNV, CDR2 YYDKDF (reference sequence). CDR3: CATSGDREKLFF. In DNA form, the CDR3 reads TGTGCCACCAGCGGAGACAGGGAAAAACTGTTTTTT.

Here the CDR3 reads CASRTSRLLAGGGETQYF. The CDR3 region has the DNA TGTGCCAGCAGAACCAGTCGATTACTAGCGGGGGGCGGCGAGACCCAGTACTTC. The chain couples TRBV28 to TRBJ2-5, with 12 bases lining up with TRBD2. Losses at the gene ends were 6 bases for V and 5 bases for J; bases not matched to a gene: 16. The germline gives CDR1 MDHEN, CDR2 SYDVKM. This CDR3 has 18 residues.

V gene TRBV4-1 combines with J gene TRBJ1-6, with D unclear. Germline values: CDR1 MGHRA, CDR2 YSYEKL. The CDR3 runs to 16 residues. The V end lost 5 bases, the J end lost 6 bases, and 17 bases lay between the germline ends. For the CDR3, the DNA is TGCGCCAGCAGCGCCCTAGCAGTAGTTTCTAATTCACCCCTCCACTTT. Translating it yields CASSALAVVSNSPLHF.

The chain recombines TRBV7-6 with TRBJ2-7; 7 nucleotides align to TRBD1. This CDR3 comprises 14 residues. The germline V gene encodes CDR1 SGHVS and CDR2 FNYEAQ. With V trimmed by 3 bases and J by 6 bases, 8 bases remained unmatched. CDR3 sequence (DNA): TGTGCCAGCAGCTTCCGACAGGGATTGAGCGAGCAGTACTTC. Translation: CASSFRQGLSEQYF.

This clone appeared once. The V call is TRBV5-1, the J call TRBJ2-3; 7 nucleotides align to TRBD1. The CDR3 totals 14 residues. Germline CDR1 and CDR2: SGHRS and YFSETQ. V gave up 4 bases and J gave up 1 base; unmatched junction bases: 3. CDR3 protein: CASSRDSRTDTQYF. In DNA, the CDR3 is TGCGCCAGCAGCCGGGACAGCCGCACAGATACGCAGTATTTT.

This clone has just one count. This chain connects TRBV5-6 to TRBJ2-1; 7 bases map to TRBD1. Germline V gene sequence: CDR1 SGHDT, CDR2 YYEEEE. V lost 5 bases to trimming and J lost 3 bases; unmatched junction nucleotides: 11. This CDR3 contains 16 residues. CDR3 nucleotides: TGTGCCAGCAGTCCACCTAACAGGGGATACTACAATGAGCAGTTCTTC. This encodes CASSPPNRGYYNEQFF. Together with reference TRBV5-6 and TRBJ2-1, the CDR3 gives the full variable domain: DAGVTQSPTHLIKTRGQQVTLRCSPKSGHDTVSWYQQALGQGPQFIFQYYEEEERQRGNFPDRFSGHQFPNYSSELNVNALLLGDSALYLCASSPPNRGYYNEQFFGPGTRLTVL.